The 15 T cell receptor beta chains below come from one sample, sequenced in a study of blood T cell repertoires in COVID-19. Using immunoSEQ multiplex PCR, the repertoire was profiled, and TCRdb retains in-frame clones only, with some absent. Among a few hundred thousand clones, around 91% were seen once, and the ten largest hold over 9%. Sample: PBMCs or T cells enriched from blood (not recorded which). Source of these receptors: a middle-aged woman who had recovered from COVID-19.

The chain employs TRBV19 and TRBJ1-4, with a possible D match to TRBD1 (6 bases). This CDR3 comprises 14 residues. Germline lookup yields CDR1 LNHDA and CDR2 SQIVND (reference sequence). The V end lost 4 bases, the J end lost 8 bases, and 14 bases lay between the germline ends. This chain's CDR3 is CASSTTGIGEKLFF. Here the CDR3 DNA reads TGTGCCAGTAGTACTACAGGGATTGGAGAAAAACTGTTTTTT.

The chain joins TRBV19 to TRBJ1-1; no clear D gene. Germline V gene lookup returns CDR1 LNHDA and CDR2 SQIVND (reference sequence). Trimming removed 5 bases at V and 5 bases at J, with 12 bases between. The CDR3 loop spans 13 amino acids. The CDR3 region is CASSSTRVTEAFF. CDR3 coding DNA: TGTGCCAGTAGTTCAACCCGGGTGACTGAAGCTTTCTTT.

For the CDR3, the DNA is TGTGCCAGCAGCTTAGGGCCGGGAGGGGACTATGGCTACACCTTC. Residues: CASSLGPGGDYGYTF. The genes are TRBV7-8 and TRBJ1-2; D might be TRBD1 (5 bases). The V end was cut by 1 base, the J end by 3 bases, with 12 bases between. Germline V gene data show CDR1 as SGHVS and CDR2 as FQNEAQ. This CDR3 comprises 15 residues. The full variable domain, rest sourced from reference TRBV7-8 and TRBJ1-2, is GAGVSQSPRYKVAKRGQDVALRCDPISGHVSLFWYQQALGQGPEFLTYFQNEAQLDKSGLPSDRFFAERPEGSVSTLKIQRTQQEDSAVYLCASSLGPGGDYGYTFGSGTRLTVV.

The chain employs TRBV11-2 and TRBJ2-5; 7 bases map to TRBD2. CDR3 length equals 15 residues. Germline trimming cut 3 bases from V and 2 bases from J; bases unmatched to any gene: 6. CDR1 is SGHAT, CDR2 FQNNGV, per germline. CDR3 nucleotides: TGTGCCAGCAGCTTGGAATATAGCGGGCAAGAGACCCAGTACTTC. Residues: CASSLEYSGQETQYF.

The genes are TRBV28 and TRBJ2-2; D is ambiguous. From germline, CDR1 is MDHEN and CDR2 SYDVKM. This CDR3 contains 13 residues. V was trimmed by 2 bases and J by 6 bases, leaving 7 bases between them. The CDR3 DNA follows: TGTGCCAGCAGTTTACAGGTTTCCGGGGAGCTGTTTTTT. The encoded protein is CASSLQVSGELFF.

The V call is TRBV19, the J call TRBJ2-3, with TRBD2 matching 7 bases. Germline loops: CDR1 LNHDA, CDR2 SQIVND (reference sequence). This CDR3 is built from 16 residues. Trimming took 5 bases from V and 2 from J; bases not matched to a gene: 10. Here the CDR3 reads CASSPETSPITDTQYF. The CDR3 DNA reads TGTGCCAGTAGTCCGGAGACTAGCCCTATCACAGATACGCAGTATTTT.

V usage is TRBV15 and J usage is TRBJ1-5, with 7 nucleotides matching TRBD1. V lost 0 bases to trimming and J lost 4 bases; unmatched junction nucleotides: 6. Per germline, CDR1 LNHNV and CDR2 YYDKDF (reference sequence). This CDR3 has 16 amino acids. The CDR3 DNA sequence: TGTGCCACCAGCAGAGATCACCAGGGGGGTAATCAGCCCCAGCATTTT. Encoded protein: CATSRDHQGGNQPQHF.

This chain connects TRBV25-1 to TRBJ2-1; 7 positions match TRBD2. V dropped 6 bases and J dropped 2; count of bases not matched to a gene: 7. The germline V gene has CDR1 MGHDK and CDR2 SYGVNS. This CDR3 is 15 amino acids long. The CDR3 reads CASRSSSGTYNEQFF. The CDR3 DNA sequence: TGTGCCAGCAGGTCCTCCAGCGGGACCTACAATGAGCAGTTCTTC.

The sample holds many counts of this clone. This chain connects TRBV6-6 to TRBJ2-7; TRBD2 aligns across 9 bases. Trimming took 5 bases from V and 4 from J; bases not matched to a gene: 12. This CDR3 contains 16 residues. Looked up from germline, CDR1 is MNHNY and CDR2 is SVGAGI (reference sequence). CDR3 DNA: TGTGCCAGCAGTCGAATAGCGGGGGCCGCGGGGTACGAGCAGTACTTC. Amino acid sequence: CASSRIAGAAGYEQYF.

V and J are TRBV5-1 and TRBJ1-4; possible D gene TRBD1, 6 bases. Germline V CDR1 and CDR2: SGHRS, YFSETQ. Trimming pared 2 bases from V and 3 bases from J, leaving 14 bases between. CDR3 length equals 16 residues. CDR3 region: CASSFGQPGANEKLFF. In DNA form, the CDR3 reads TGCGCCAGCAGCTTTGGACAGCCCGGGGCTAATGAAAAACTGTTTTTT.

Here the CDR3 DNA reads TGTGCCAGCAGAATTGACAGGGCCACAGGGCCCCTCCACTTT. Its protein product is CASRIDRATGPLHF. V gene TRBV6-5 combines with J gene TRBJ1-6, with TRBD1 identical over 7 bases. There are 14 residues in the CDR3. CDR1 MNHEY and CDR2 SVGAGI come from the germline V gene. The trim removed 6 bases at V and 13 bases at J, leaving 12 bases unmatched.

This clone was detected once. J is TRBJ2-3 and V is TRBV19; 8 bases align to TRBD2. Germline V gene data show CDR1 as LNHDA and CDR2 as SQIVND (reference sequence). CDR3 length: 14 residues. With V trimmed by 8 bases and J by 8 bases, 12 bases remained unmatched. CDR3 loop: CASATSGPSGTQYF. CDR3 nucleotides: TGTGCCAGTGCCACTAGCGGACCGTCGGGTACGCAGTATTTT.

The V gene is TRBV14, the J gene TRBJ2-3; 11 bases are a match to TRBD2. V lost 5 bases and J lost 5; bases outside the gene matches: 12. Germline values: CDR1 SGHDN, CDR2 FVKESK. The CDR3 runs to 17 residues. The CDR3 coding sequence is TGTGCCAGCAGCAAAACCATTAGCGGGGGGGCTATAGATACGCAGTATTTT. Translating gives CASSKTISGGAIDTQYF.

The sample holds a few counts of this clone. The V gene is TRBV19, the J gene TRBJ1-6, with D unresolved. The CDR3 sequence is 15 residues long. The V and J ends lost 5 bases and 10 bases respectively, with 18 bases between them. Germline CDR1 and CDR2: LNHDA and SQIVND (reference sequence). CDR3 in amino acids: CASSDEVGGYSPLHF. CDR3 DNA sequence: TGTGCCAGTAGTGACGAGGTAGGAGGATACTCACCCCTCCACTTT.

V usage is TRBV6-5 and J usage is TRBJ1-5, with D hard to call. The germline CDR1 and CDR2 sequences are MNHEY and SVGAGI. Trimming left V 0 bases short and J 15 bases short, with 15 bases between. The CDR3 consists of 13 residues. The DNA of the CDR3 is TGTGCCAGCAGTTACTCGAGAGGACTTCTTCTGCATTTT. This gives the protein CASSYSRGLLLHF.